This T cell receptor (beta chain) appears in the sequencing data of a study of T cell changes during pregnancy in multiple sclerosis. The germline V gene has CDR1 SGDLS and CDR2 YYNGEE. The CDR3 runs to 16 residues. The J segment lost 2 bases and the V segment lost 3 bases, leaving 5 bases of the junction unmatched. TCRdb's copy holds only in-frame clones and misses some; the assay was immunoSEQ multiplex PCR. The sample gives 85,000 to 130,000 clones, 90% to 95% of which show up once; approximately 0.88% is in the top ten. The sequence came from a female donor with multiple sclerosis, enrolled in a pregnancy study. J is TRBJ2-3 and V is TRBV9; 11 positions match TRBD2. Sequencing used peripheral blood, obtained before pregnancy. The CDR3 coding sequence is TGTGCCAGCAGCGAAACTAGCGGGAGAGACACAGATACGCAGTATTTT. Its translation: CASSETSGRDTDTQYF.